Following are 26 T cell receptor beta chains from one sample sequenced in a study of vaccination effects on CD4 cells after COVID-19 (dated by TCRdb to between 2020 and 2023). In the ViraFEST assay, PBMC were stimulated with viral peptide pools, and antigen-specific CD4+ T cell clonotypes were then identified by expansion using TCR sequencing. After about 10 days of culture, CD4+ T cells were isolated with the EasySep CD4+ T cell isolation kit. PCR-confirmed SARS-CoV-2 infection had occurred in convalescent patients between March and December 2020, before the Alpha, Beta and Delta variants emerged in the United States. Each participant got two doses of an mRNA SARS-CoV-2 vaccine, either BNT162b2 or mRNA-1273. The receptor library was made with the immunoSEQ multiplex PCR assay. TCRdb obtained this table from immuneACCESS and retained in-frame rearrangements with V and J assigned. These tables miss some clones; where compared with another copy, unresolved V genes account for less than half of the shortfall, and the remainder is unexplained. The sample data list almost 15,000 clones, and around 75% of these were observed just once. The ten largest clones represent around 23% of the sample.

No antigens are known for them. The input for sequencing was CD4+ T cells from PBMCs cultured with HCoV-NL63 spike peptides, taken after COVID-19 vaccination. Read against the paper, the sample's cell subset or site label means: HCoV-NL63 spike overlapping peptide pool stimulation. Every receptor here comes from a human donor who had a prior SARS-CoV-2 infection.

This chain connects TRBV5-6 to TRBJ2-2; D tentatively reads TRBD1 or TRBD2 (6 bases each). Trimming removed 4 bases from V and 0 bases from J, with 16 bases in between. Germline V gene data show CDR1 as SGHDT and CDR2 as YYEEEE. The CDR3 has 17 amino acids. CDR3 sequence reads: CASSKGPGASNTGELFF. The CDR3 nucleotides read TGTGCCAGCAGCAAGGGACCGGGGGCGTCGAACACCGGGGAGCTGTTTTTT. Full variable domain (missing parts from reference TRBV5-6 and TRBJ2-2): DAGVTQSPTHLIKTRGQQVTLRCSPKSGHDTVSWYQQALGQGPQFIFQYYEEEERQRGNFPDRFSGHQFPNYSSELNVNALLLGDSALYLCASSKGPGASNTGELFFGEGSRLTVL.

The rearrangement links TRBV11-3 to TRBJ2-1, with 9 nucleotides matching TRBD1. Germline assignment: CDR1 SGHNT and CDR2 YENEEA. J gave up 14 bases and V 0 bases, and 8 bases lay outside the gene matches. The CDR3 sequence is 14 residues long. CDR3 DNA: TGTGCCAGCAGCTTAGACGTATGGGACAGGGAAAAGTTCTTC. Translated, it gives CASSLDVWDREKFF.

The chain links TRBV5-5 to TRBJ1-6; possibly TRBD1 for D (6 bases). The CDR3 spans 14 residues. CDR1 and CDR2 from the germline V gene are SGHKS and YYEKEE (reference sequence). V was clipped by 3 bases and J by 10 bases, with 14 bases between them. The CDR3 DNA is TGTGCCAGCAGCTACGGGGGGCGAGGATCACCCCTCCACTTT. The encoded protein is CASSYGGRGSPLHF.

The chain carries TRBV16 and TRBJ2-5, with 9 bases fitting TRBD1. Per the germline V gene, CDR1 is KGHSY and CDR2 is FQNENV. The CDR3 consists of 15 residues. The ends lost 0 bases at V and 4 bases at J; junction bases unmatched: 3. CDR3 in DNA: TGTGCCAGCAGCCAATCGGGGACAGGGCTAGAGACCCAGTACTTC. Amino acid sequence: CASSQSGTGLETQYF.

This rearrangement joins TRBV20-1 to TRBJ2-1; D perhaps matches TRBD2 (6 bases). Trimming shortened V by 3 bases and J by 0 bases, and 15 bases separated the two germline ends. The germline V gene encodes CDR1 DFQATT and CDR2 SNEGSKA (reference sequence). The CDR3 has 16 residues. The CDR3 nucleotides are TGCAGTGCTAGTTTAAGTGGGAGGAACTCCTACAATGAGCAGTTCTTC. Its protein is CSASLSGRNSYNEQFF.

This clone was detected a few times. The CDR3 loop reads CATSRDTGFEQYF. The CDR3 DNA follows: TGTGCCACCAGCAGAGATACAGGGTTCGAGCAGTACTTC. The V and J genes are TRBV15 and TRBJ2-7; D may be TRBD1 (6 bases). Per germline, CDR1 LNHNV and CDR2 YYDKDF (reference sequence). Trimming removed 0 bases at V and 6 bases at J, with 9 bases between. The CDR3 consists of 13 residues.

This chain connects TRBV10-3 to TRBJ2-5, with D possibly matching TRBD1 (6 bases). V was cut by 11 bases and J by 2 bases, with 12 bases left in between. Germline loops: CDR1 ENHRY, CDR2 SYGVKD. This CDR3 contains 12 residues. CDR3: CAVQGPQETQYF. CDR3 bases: TGTGCCGTACAGGGACCACAAGAGACCCAGTACTTC.

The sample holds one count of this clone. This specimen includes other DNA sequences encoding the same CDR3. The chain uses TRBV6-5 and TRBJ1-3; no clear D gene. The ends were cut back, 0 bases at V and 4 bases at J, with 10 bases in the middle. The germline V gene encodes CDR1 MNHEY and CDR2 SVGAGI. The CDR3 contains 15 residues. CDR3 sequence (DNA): TGTGCCAGCAGTTACTCGGAAGGGTCCGGAAACACCATATATTTT. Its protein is CASSYSEGSGNTIYF.

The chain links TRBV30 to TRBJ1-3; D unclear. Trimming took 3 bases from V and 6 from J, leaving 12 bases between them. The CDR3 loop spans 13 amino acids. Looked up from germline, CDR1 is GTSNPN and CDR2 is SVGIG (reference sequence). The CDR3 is CAWRNPGANTIYF. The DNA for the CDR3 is TGTGCCTGGAGAAATCCGGGAGCAAACACCATATATTTT.

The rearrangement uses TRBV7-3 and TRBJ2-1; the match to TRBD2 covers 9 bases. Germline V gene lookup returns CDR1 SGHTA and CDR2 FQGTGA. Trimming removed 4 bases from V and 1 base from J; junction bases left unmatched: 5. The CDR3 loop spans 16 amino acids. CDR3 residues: CASSYKRGASYNEQFF. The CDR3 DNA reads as TGTGCCAGCAGCTATAAGCGGGGGGCTTCCTACAATGAGCAGTTCTTC.

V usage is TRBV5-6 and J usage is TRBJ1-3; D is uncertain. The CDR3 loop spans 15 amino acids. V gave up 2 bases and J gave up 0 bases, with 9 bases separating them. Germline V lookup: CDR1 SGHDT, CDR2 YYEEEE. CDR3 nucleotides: TGTGCCAGCAGCTTAGTGCCCGACTCTGGAAACACCATATATTTT. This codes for CASSLVPDSGNTIYF.

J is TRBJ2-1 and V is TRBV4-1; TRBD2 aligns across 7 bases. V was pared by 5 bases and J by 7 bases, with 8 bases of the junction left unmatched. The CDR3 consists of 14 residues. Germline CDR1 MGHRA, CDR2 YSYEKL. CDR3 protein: CASSLPHGGNEQFF. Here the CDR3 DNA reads TGCGCCAGCAGCTTACCACACGGGGGGAATGAGCAGTTCTTC.

Written as DNA, the CDR3 is TGTGCCAGCAGCACCAGACAGGCAAGCCGTGTCGCCGGGGAGCTGTTTTTT. Translating it yields CASSTRQASRVAGELFF. The rearrangement links TRBV7-2 to TRBJ2-2, with TRBD1 as a possible D gene (6 bases). The CDR3 has 17 residues. Looked up from germline, CDR1 is SGHTA and CDR2 is FQGNSA. The germline V and J ends were trimmed by 5 bases and 6 bases, with 22 bases remaining between them.

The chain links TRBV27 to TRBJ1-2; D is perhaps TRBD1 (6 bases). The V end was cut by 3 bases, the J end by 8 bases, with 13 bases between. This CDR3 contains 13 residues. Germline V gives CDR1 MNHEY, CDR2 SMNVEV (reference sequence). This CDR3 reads CASSLSGEGGYTF. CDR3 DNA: TGTGCCAGCAGTTTGTCAGGGGAGGGAGGCTACACCTTC.

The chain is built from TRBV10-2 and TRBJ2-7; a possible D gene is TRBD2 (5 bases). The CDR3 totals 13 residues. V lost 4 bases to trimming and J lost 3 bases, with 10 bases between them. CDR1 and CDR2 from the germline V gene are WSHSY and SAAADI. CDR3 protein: CASSGGLVYEQYF. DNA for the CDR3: TGCGCCAGCAGTGGCGGGTTAGTCTACGAGCAGTACTTC.

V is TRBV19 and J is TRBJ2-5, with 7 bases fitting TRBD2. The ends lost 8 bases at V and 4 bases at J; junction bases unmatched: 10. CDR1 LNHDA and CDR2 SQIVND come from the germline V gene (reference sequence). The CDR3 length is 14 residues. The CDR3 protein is CASSSSGDGETQYF. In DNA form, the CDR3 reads TGTGCCAGTTCCTCTAGCGGCGACGGAGAGACCCAGTACTTC.

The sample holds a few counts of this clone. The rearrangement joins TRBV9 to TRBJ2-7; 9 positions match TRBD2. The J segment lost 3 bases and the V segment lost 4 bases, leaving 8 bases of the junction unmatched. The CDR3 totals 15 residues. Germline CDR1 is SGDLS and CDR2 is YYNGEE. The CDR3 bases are TGTGCCAGCAGCCCTCAGACTAGCGGAGTCTACGAGCAGTACTTC. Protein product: CASSPQTSGVYEQYF.

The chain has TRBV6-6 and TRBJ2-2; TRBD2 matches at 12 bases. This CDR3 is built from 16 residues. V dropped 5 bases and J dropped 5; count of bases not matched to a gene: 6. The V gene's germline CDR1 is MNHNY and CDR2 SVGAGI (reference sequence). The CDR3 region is CASSGRLAGDTGELFF. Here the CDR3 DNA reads TGTGCCAGCAGTGGTCGACTAGCGGGAGATACCGGGGAGCTGTTTTTT.

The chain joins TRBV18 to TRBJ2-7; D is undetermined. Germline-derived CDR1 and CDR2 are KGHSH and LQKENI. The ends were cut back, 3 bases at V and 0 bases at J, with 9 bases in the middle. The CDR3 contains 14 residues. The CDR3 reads CASSPGLLSYEQYF. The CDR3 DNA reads TGTGCCAGCTCACCTGGGCTCCTCTCCTACGAGCAGTACTTC. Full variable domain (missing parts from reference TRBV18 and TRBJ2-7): NAGVMQNPRHLVRRRGQEARLRCSPMKGHSHVYWYRQLPEEGLKFMVYLQKENIIDESGMPKERFSAEFPKEGPSILRIQQVVRGDSAAYFCASSPGLLSYEQYFGPGTRLTVT.

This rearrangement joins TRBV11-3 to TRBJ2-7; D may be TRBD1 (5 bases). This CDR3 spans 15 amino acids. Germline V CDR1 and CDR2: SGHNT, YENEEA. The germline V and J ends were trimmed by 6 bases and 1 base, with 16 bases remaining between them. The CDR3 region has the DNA TGTGCCAGCAGGAAGGGAAGGGGCGGATCCTACGAGCAGTACTTC. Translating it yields CASRKGRGGSYEQYF.

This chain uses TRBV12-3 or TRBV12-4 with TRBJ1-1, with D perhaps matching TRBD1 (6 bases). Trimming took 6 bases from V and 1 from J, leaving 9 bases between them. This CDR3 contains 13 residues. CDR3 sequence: CASRLQGNTEAFF. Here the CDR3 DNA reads TGTGCCAGCAGACTACAGGGGAACACTGAAGCTTTCTTT.

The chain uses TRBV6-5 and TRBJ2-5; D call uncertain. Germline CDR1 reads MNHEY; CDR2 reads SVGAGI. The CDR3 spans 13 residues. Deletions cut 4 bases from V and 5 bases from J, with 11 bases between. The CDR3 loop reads CASSFSRGETQYF. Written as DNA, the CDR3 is TGTGCCAGCAGTTTCTCTCGTGGTGAGACCCAGTACTTC.

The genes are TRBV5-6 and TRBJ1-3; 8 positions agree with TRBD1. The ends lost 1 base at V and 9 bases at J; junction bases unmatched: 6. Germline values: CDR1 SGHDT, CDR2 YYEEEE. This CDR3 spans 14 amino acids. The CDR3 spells CASSLHQGAGTIYF. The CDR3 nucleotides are TGTGCCAGCAGCTTGCATCAGGGGGCAGGCACCATATATTTT.

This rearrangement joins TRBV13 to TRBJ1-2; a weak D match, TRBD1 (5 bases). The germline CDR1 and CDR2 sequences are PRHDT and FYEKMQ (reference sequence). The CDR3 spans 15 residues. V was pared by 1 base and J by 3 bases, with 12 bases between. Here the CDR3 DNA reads TGTGCCAGCAGCTTAGTAGGGGACCTCTACTATGGCTACACCTTC. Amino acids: CASSLVGDLYYGYTF.

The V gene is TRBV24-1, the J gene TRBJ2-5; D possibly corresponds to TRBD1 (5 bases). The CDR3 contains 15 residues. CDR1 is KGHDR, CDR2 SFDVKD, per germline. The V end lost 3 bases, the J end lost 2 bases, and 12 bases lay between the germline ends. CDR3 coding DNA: TGTGCCACCAGTGATGGGCAGGGTTGGCAAGAGACCCAGTACTTC. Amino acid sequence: CATSDGQGWQETQYF.

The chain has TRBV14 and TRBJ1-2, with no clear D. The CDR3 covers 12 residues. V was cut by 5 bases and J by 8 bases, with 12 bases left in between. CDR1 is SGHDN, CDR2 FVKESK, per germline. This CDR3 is CASSSRTGGYTF. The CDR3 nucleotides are TGTGCCAGCAGCTCACGGACTGGAGGCTACACCTTC.